This T cell receptor beta chain was sequenced for a study of Graves' ophthalmopathy and Graves' hyperthyroidism. Using RNA transcripts, the TCR beta CDR3 regions were amplified. Second-round multiplex PCR followed a first-round RT-PCR using HTBI primers. From the multiplex PCR reads, TCRdb called clonotypes with MiXCR, one entry per CDR3 protein. The repertoire consists of roughly 410,000 distinct CDR3 sequences, with just over 15% occurring once and the leading ten covering around 7%. The CDR3 is 15 amino acids. Germline-derived CDR1 and CDR2 are MNHNS and SASEGT. Trimming cost V 6 bases and J 6 bases, with 15 bases left between them. No ophthalmopathy within 18 months of follow-up signified stable hyperthyroidism. Hyperthyroidism patients had new diagnoses, durations under 2 months, and ages of 18 to 65. Diagnostic conclusions were grounded in clinical symptoms, serum thyroxine, TRAb, thyroid ultrasound and orbital computed tomography. The authors used Ficoll-Paque density gradient centrifugation to separate PBMCs. The input was approximately 10 ml of fresh peripheral blood.

In this sample, this clonotype turned up many times. This TCR was sampled from a woman younger than 30 with stable Graves' hyperthyroidism. Sequences were obtained from peripheral blood. The chain has TRBV6-1 and TRBJ1-6; a possible D gene is TRBD1 (5 bases). In nucleotides, the CDR3 is TGTGCCAGCAGACCTCAGGGTTTATTTAATTCACCCCTCCACTTT. Amino acids: CASRPQGLFNSPLHF.